The T cell receptor (beta chain) described here comes from a study of cytomegalovirus exposure and HLA in healthy donors. Study-wide points: Segments of the TCR beta V type were, in most cases, productive about 87% or about 30% of the time in an earlier analysis. Rare TCR sequences dominated, though some public TCRs recurred in many donors.

PCR used 60 Vbeta primers and 13 Jbeta primers. Measured with immunoSEQ multiplex PCR; TCRdb has only the in-frame clones, and not every one. The sample shows approximately 190,000 clones, 75% to 80% of them seen only once. The germline V and J ends were trimmed by 3 bases and 2 bases, with 10 bases remaining between them. From germline, CDR1 is SGHTA and CDR2 FQGNSA. This CDR3 has 14 amino acids. Turning to this clone: Its antigen is as yet unknown.

The receptor was isolated from a woman aged 30 to 39 in good health and CMV-seropositive. The chain is built from TRBV7-2 and TRBJ1-2; D is ambiguous. The sequenced sample consisted of PBMCs. The CDR3 DNA reads as TGTGCCAGCAGCTTGGCGGGAGCGAACTATGGCTACACCTTC. Its protein product is CASSLAGANYGYTF.